Given below is one T cell receptor beta chain in context. Antigen specificity is unknown. This record comes from a study of beta chain features in type 1 diabetes. Study as a whole: Sorted cells from all samples, numbering fewer than 120,000,000, were examined.

The sequenced template was cDNA made from the entire isolated RNA. About 3.7 million reads on average were seen across naive, central memory and regulatory T cell samples. Libraries were prepared by immunoSEQ multiplex PCR; TCRdb keeps only in-frame clonotypes and omits some of them. Of over 600,000 clones in the sample, around 12% were seen once. The CDR3 loop spans 16 amino acids. Germline-derived CDR1 and CDR2 are LGHNA and YSLEER. V was clipped by 0 bases and J by 7 bases; unmatched bases: 9. Findings and caveats of the study: Because the template was cDNA, high-expressing cells might be over-represented. Across all four CD4+ subsets, people with type 1 diabetes showed modestly shorter TCRB CDR3s.

CD45RO/CCR7/CD25/CD127/CD95/CD27 separated CD4+ naive, central memory, regulatory and stem cell-like memory cells by sorting. The sequencing input was naive CD4+ T cells from blood. The TCR sequence derives from a man aged 30 to 45 with type 1 diabetes. The chain is built from TRBV4-3 and TRBJ1-2, with 9 nucleotides matching TRBD1. As DNA, the CDR3 is TGCGCCAGCAGCCAAGAATGGACAGGGGTCGCCGTTGGCTACACCTTC. Its protein product is CASSQEWTGVAVGYTF.